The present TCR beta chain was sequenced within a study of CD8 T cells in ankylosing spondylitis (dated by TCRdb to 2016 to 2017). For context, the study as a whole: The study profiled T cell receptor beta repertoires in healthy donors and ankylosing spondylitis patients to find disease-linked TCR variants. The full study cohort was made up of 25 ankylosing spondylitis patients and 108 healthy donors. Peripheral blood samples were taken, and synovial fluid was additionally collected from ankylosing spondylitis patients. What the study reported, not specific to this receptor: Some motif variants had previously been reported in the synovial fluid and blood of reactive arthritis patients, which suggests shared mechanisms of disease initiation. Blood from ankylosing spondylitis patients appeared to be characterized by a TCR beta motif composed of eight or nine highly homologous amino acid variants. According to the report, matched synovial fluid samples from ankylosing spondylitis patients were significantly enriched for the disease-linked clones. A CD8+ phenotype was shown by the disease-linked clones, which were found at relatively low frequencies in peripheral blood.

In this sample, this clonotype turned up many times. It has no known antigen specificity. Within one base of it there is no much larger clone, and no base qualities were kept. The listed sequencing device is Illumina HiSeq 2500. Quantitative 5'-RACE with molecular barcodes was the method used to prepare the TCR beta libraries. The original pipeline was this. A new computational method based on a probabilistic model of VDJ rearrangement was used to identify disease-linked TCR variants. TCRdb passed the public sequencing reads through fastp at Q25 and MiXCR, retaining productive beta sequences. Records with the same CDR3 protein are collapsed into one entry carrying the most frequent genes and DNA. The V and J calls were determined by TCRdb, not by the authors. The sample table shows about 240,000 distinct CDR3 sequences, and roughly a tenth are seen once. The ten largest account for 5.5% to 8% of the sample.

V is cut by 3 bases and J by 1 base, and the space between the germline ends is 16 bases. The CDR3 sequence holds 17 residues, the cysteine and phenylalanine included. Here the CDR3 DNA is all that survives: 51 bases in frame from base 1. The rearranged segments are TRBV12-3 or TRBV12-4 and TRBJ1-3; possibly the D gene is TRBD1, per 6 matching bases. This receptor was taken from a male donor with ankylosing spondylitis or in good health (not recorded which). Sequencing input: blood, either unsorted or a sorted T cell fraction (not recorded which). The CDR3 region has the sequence CASSLPPRGKSGNTIYF. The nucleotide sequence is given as TGTGCCAGCAGTTTGCCCCCCAGGGGCAAATCTGGAAACACCATATATTTT.